The clone carrying this T cell receptor beta chain was detected ten times or more. Antigen unknown. The CDR3 runs 20 residues. V was pared by 0 bases and J by 8 bases, with 29 bases between. Germline lookup yields CDR1 SGDLS and CDR2 YYNGEE. A quantitative 5'-RACE method, one with molecular barcodes, was used to make TCR beta libraries. From the 5' RACE reads, TCRdb called clonotypes with MiXCR, one entry per CDR3 protein. The sample lists some 40,000 distinct CDR3 sequences, 3% occurring once. The data derive from a study of CD8 T cells in ankylosing spondylitis. Study results and limitations: A motif of 7 to 9 highly homologous TCR beta variants was seen as apparently characteristic of ankylosing spondylitis blood. Past studies reported some motif variants in reactive arthritis synovial fluid and blood.

The chain employs TRBV9 and TRBJ2-2; a possible D gene is TRBD2 (6 bases). The sequenced material came from blood, either unsorted or a sorted T cell fraction (not recorded which). This clonotype originated in a male donor with ankylosing spondylitis or in good health (not recorded which). The CDR3 nucleotides read TGTGCCAGCAGCGTAGACGTGCGGGCCGGGCACCGGGGAGGTTCGGGGGAGCTGTTTTTT. Translating it yields CASSVDVRAGHRGGSGELFF.